The 11 T cell receptor beta chains below come from one sample, sequenced in a study of cytomegalovirus exposure and HLA in healthy donors. Both 60 Vbeta primers and 13 Jbeta primers went into the PCR. Method: immunoSEQ multiplex PCR; TCRdb's copy keeps in-frame clones and lacks some. The repertoire holds around 220,000 clones, 65% to 80% seen once, with 0.22% in the top ten. The sequenced material came from PBMCs. The receptors derive from a girl aged 2 to 10 in good health and CMV-seronegative.

CDR3 bases: TGCGCCAGCAGACCCAGGGGGACAGGGCATGAAAAACTGTTTTTT. Protein product: CASRPRGTGHEKLFF. This chain joins TRBV10-2 and TRBJ1-4; 9 nucleotides line up with TRBD1. The CDR3 is made up of 15 amino acids. The V gene end was trimmed by 6 bases and the J gene end by 6 bases; junction bases not matched to a gene: 8. The germline gives CDR1 WSHSY, CDR2 SAAADI.

The rearrangement uses TRBV9 and TRBJ1-6; 9 bases are shared with TRBD1. V dropped 0 bases and J dropped 6; count of bases not matched to a gene: 1. This CDR3 has 15 amino acids. In germline, CDR1 is SGDLS, CDR2 YYNGEE. The CDR3, as DNA: TGTGCCAGCAGCGTAGAGGGACAGGGTAATTCACCCCTCCACTTT. Translating gives CASSVEGQGNSPLHF.

The genes are TRBV27 and TRBJ1-1, with unresolved D. The germline V gene has CDR1 MNHEY and CDR2 SMNVEV (reference sequence). The CDR3 spans 13 residues. V was pared by 3 bases and J by 8 bases, with 13 bases between. CDR3 in DNA: TGTGCCAGCAGTTTTACCTGGGCATCCGAAGCTTTCTTT. Amino acid sequence: CASSFTWASEAFF.

There are a few counts of this clone. The chain employs TRBV27 and TRBJ1-2; 7 bases are shared with TRBD1. This CDR3 comprises 12 residues. Germline CDR1 is MNHEY and CDR2 is SMNVEV (reference sequence). The V segment lost 3 bases and the J segment 7 bases; nucleotides outside the gene matches: 2. CDR3 in DNA: TGTGCCAGCAGTTTGACAGGGTTTGGCTACACCTTC. This translates into CASSLTGFGYTF.

This chain links TRBV2 with TRBJ1-5, with a tentative D call TRBD1 (5 bases). Germline V lookup: CDR1 SNHLY, CDR2 FYNNEI. V lost 4 bases to trimming and J lost 0 bases, with 10 bases between them. The CDR3 totals 15 residues. This CDR3 is CASSVDSYSNQPQHF. In DNA form, the CDR3 reads TGTGCCAGCAGTGTCGACAGTTATAGCAATCAGCCCCAGCATTTT.

The chain recombines TRBV2 with TRBJ1-2; possible D gene TRBD1, 6 bases. Trimming cost V 6 bases and J 8 bases, with 22 bases left between them. The CDR3 has 15 amino acids. The germline CDR1 and CDR2 sequences are SNHLY and FYNNEI. The CDR3 region is CASSQRDRGGPGYTF. The CDR3 nucleotides read TGTGCCAGCAGCCAAAGGGATCGCGGGGGGCCGGGCTACACCTTC.

This clone occurred a few times. This chain joins TRBV5-4 and TRBJ1-1; 7 nucleotides align to TRBD1. From germline, CDR1 is SGHNT and CDR2 YYREEE (reference sequence). The ends lost 10 bases at V and 4 bases at J; junction bases unmatched: 10. The CDR3 spans 13 residues. CDR3 sequence: CAGSDRVSTEAFF. The CDR3 coding sequence is TGTGCCGGCTCAGACAGGGTGAGCACTGAAGCTTTCTTT.

The CDR3 sequence is CAISPGQGVSQPQHF. CDR3 in DNA: TGTGCCATCAGCCCGGGACAGGGCGTTAGTCAGCCCCAGCATTTT. The rearrangement links TRBV10-3 to TRBJ1-5; 9 bases map to TRBD1. CDR3 size: 15 residues. V lost 6 bases and J lost 6; bases outside the gene matches: 9. The germline CDR1 and CDR2 sequences are ENHRY and SYGVKD.

This clone was seen only once. This rearrangement joins TRBV5-1 to TRBJ2-3, with 14 bases fitting TRBD2. V lost 2 bases, J lost 6 bases, and 14 bases stayed unmatched. Per the germline V gene, CDR1 is SGHRS and CDR2 is YFSETQ. The CDR3 has 19 amino acids. In nucleotides, the CDR3 is TGCGCCAGCAGCTTACGATCCGGGACTAGCGGGAGAGGGATCGATACGCAGTATTTT. Translation gives CASSLRSGTSGRGIDTQYF.

CDR3 in DNA: TGTGCCAGCAGCTTCCGTGAGACTGAGACCCAGTACTTC. It yields the protein CASSFRETETQYF. This rearrangement joins TRBV7-6 to TRBJ2-5, with D uncertain. The V end was cut by 3 bases, the J end by 5 bases, with 10 bases between. Germline lookup yields CDR1 SGHVS and CDR2 FNYEAQ. CDR3 length: 13 amino acids.

The rearrangement uses TRBV4-2 and TRBJ1-1; 9 bases match TRBD1. The germline V gene encodes CDR1 LGHNA and CDR2 YNFKEQ. The CDR3 totals 15 residues. V lost 0 bases, J lost 7 bases, and 6 bases stayed unmatched. The CDR3 is CASSQEVQGAIEAFF. The DNA of the CDR3 is TGTGCCAGCAGCCAAGAGGTACAGGGGGCAATTGAAGCTTTCTTT.